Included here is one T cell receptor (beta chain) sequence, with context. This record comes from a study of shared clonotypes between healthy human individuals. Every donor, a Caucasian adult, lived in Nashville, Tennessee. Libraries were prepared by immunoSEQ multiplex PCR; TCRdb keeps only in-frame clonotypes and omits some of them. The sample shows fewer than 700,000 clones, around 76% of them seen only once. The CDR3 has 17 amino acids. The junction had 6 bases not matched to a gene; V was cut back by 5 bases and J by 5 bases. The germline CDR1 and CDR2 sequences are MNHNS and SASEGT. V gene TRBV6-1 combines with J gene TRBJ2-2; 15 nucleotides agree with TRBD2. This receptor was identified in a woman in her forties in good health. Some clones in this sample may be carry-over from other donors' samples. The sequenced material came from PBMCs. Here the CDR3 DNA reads TGTGCCAGCAGTCAAGGGACTAGCGGGAGGAGGACCGGGGAGCTGTTTTTT. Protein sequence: CASSQGTSGRRTGELFF.